This is a list of T cell receptor beta chains from one sample in a study of blood T cell repertoires in COVID-19. Assay used: immunoSEQ multiplex PCR; TCRdb lists only in-frame clones, some missing. The table lists some 670,000 clones, about nine tenths of them singletons, with more than 0.25% in the top ten. The sequenced sample was peripheral blood. All receptors come from a woman younger than 30 with acute or convalescent COVID-19. Both conserved end residues are part of each CDR3. D genes are given only for firm matches. Where a row states a size, it is once, few, many or the class of an expanded clone; other rows omit it.

V	size	D	J	CDR3	DNA
TRBV27	-	-	TRBJ1-5	CASRPFRDTLNQPQHF	TGTGCCAGCCGACCATTCCGGGACACCCTAAATCAGCCCCAGCATTTT
TRBV29-1	-	-	TRBJ1-1	CSVVSEDTEAFF	TGCAGCGTTGTATCGGAGGACACTGAAGCTTTCTTT
TRBV11-3	-	-	TRBJ2-3	CASSLRDGADTQYF	TGTGCCAGCAGCTTAAGAGATGGAGCAGATACGCAGTATTTT
TRBV18	-	TRBD1	TRBJ2-1	CASSPKGTGGHSYNEQFF	TGTGCCAGCTCACCAAAGGGGACAGGGGGCCACTCCTACAATGAGCAGTTCTTC
TRBV14	once	-	TRBJ1-1	CATRTRGLNTEAFF	TGTGCCACCCGGACGAGGGGGTTGAACACTGAAGCTTTCTTT
TRBV9	-	-	TRBJ1-1	CASSVEGMNTEAFF	TGTGCCAGCAGCGTAGAGGGGATGAACACTGAAGCTTTCTTT
TRBV24-1	-	-	TRBJ2-3	CATSDFEGGGKYF	TGTGCCACCAGTGATTTCGAGGGGGGGGGCAAGTATTTT
TRBV5-1	-	-	TRBJ1-4	CASSLDREGEKLFF	TGCGCCAGCAGCTTGGACAGGGAGGGTGAAAAACTGTTTTTT
TRBV11-3	-	-	TRBJ2-1	CASSLQGNEQFF	TGTGCCAGCAGCTTACAGGGCAATGAGCAGTTCTTC
TRBV5-1	-	TRBD1	TRBJ1-1	CASSLAHGQVEAFF	TGCGCCAGCAGCTTGGCCCATGGACAGGTCGAAGCTTTCTTT
TRBV6-2/TRBV6-3	-	TRBD1	TRBJ1-5	CASSYTGTGGSQPQHF	TGTGCCAGCAGTTACACCGGGACAGGGGGCTCTCAGCCCCAGCATTTT